This T cell receptor beta chain originates from a study of shared clonotypes between healthy human individuals. Whole-study findings and limits: When naive CD4 clonotypes were compared across a few donors, about 4.8% were shared. When compared with the clonotypes that were shared by all four sorted-subset donors, the non-shared clonotypes turned out to have lower generation probabilities.

Data came from immunoSEQ multiplex PCR; TCRdb stores just in-frame clones and leaves some out. The data hold millions of clones, with about 92% observed a single time. The naive CD8 subset, CD45RO-negative cells positively selected for CCR7, excluded terminally differentiated effector memory CD45RA+ cells. The CDR3 loop spans 14 amino acids. The V end lost 1 base, the J end lost 4 bases, and 11 bases lay between the germline ends. CDR1 and CDR2 from the germline V gene are MGHRA and YSYEKL. Comments on this clone: Its antigen is as yet unknown.

The TCR sequence derives from a young man in good health. Some clones in this sample may be carry-over from other donors' samples. The sequenced sample was naive CD8+ T cells from PBMCs. This chain connects TRBV4-1 to TRBJ2-7, with TRBD1 as a possible D gene (5 bases). The CDR3 is CASSQGQFTYEQYF. The CDR3, as DNA: TGCGCCAGCAGCCAAGGACAGTTCACTTACGAGCAGTACTTC.